Shown below are 17 T cell receptor beta chains from a single sample sequenced in a study of blood T cell repertoires in COVID-19. Only in-frame clones appear in the TCRdb table, and some are missing; sequencing was by immunoSEQ multiplex PCR. The data show some 450,000 clones, around 88% seen once. Sample: peripheral blood. The source is a woman between 45 and 60 years old with COVID-19, enrolled during active disease.

V is TRBV11-2 and J is TRBJ1-1; D gene ambiguous. Looked up from germline, CDR1 is SGHAT and CDR2 is FQNNGV. This CDR3 has 15 residues. V was clipped by 4 bases and J by 3 bases, with 15 bases between them. The CDR3 sequence: CASSSSREGDTEAFF. CDR3 nucleotides: TGTGCCAGCAGCTCCTCCCGCGAGGGAGACACTGAAGCTTTCTTT.

The rearrangement uses TRBV18 and TRBJ1-6, with TRBD1 matching over 8 bases. With V trimmed by 3 bases and J by 12 bases, 7 bases remained unmatched. The length of the CDR3 is 14 residues. Germline V gene sequence: CDR1 KGHSH, CDR2 LQKENI. CDR3 loop: CASSPRDRGGPLHF. CDR3 nucleotides: TGTGCCAGCTCACCGCGAGACAGGGGAGGACCCCTCCACTTT.

The J gene is TRBJ2-2, the V gene TRBV19, with D tentatively TRBD2 (7 bases). This CDR3 has 14 residues. The germline V gene encodes CDR1 LNHDA and CDR2 SQIVND (reference sequence). V lost 6 bases to trimming and J lost 5 bases, with 13 bases between them. The CDR3 DNA reads TGTGCCAGTAGCGAGGGAGGGGGGACCGGGGAGCTGTTTTTT. Amino acids: CASSEGGGTGELFF.

CDR3 in amino acids: CASSRAGIGNTIYF. The CDR3 bases are TGTGCCAGCAGCCGTGCGGGGATTGGAAACACCATATATTTT. The V gene is TRBV11-2, the J gene TRBJ1-3; D ambiguous. V was shortened by 5 bases and J by 3 bases, with 11 bases between the two germline ends. CDR3 length: 14 amino acids. The germline V gene has CDR1 SGHAT and CDR2 FQNNGV.

The chain employs TRBV4-1 and TRBJ1-5; no definite D call. This CDR3 spans 15 amino acids. CDR1 is MGHRA, CDR2 YSYEKL, per germline. Trimming pared 1 base from V and 0 bases from J, leaving 7 bases between. The chain's CDR3 is CASSQGHYSNQPQHF. DNA of the CDR3: TGCGCCAGCAGCCAAGGACATTATAGCAATCAGCCCCAGCATTTT.

The J gene is TRBJ2-2, the V gene TRBV4-2, with 8 bases aligning to TRBD1. The CDR3 is 15 residues long. Germline CDR1 LGHNA, CDR2 YNFKEQ. Trimming at V came to 1 base and at J to 3 bases, leaving 1 base not matched to a gene. DNA of the CDR3: TGTGCCAGCAGCCAAGGGACAGGGTACACCGGGGAGCTGTTTTTT. Translation: CASSQGTGYTGELFF.

V is TRBV6-5 and J is TRBJ1-5; D is undetermined. CDR1 MNHEY and CDR2 SVGAGI come from the germline V gene. CDR3 size: 14 residues. Deletions cut 7 bases from V and 7 bases from J, with 17 bases between. The CDR3 is CASKYSQVGQPQHF. Written as DNA, the CDR3 is TGTGCCAGCAAGTACTCTCAGGTCGGACAGCCCCAGCATTTT.

The V gene is TRBV6-1, the J gene TRBJ1-2; D possibly corresponds to TRBD1 (5 bases). CDR1 and CDR2 from the germline V gene are MNHNS and SASEGT. CDR3 length: 16 residues. Trimming took 0 bases from V and 4 from J, leaving 15 bases between them. The CDR3, as DNA: TGTGCCAGCAGTGAAGCTGTTAGGGGCCCTCGCTATGGCTACACCTTC. It translates to CASSEAVRGPRYGYTF.

The CDR3 reads CASSLGTSGSVYNEQFF. The CDR3 DNA follows: TGCGCCAGCAGCTTGGGGACTAGCGGGTCCGTCTACAATGAGCAGTTCTTC. V usage is TRBV5-1 and J usage is TRBJ2-1; TRBD2 matches 11 bases. Germline loops: CDR1 SGHRS, CDR2 YFSETQ. Unmatched junction bases numbered 5, after V lost 0 bases and J lost 3 bases. CDR3 length: 17 residues.

This rearrangement joins TRBV13 to TRBJ2-7; D is unclear. The germline V gene has CDR1 PRHDT and CDR2 FYEKMQ (reference sequence). The V and J ends lost 1 base and 3 bases respectively, with 4 bases between them. The CDR3 is 12 amino acids. CDR3 region: CASSLDGYEQYF. CDR3 nucleotides: TGTGCCAGCAGCTTAGACGGCTACGAGCAGTACTTC.

V is TRBV11-2 and J is TRBJ2-2, with D possibly TRBD1 on 6 matching bases. The germline CDR1 and CDR2 sequences are SGHAT and FQNNGV. Trimming took 6 bases from V and 1 from J, leaving 12 bases between them. The CDR3 runs 15 residues. CDR3 DNA: TGTGCCAGCAGACGCGAGACAGGGAACACCGGGGAGCTGTTTTTT. This sequence encodes CASRRETGNTGELFF.

The chain has TRBV11-2 and TRBJ2-4; TRBD2 aligns across 7 bases. This CDR3 is built from 17 residues. The V gene end was trimmed by 5 bases and the J gene end by 8 bases; junction bases not matched to a gene: 18. From germline, CDR1 is SGHAT and CDR2 FQNNGV. The DNA of the CDR3 is TGTGCCAGCAGCGGACCACCATTTAGCGGGCAGGGAGACATTCAGTACTTC. It translates to CASSGPPFSGQGDIQYF.

This clone has a handful of counts. The chain links TRBV5-1 to TRBJ2-3; D is unresolved. V was shortened by 5 bases and J by 0 bases, with 16 bases between the two germline ends. The CDR3 is 16 amino acids. CDR1 is SGHRS, CDR2 YFSETQ, per germline. The DNA for the CDR3 is TGCGCCAGCAGGCTTCTTAGCCTCCCTAGCACAGATACGCAGTATTTT. As protein: CASRLLSLPSTDTQYF.

V and J are TRBV10-3 and TRBJ1-1; tentative D call: TRBD1 (5 bases). The V end lost 4 bases, the J end lost 1 base, and 7 bases lay between the germline ends. Germline lookup yields CDR1 ENHRY and CDR2 SYGVKD. The CDR3 is 13 residues long. The CDR3 is CAISAGGNTEAFF. The CDR3 DNA reads TGTGCCATCAGTGCCGGGGGGAACACTGAAGCTTTCTTT.

In its sample, this clone was seen once. The chain carries TRBV5-1 and TRBJ2-7; 7 nucleotides align to TRBD1. Trimming cost V 1 base and J 7 bases; bases outside gene matches: 8. This CDR3 has 14 residues. Per the germline V gene, CDR1 is SGHRS and CDR2 is YFSETQ. CDR3 bases: TGCGCCAGCAGCTTGAGACAGGGAGCTTGGGAGCAGTACTTC. It codes for CASSLRQGAWEQYF.

The chain couples TRBV5-1 to TRBJ2-7; a possible D gene is TRBD2 (6 bases). V lost 2 bases and J 3 bases, leaving 15 bases between the germline ends. The CDR3 runs to 15 residues. CDR1 and CDR2 (germline): SGHRS, YFSETQ. This CDR3 reads CASSFTGTGVYEQYF. CDR3 coding DNA: TGCGCCAGCAGCTTCACCGGGACGGGAGTCTACGAGCAGTACTTC.

This chain uses TRBV27 with TRBJ2-1; possible D gene TRBD1, 6 bases. Trimming left V 2 bases short and J 4 bases short, with 9 bases between. Germline V lookup: CDR1 MNHEY, CDR2 SMNVEV (reference sequence). The CDR3 runs 14 residues. CDR3 nucleotides: TGTGCCAGCAGTTTAACAGGGCTATACAATGAGCAGTTCTTC. Translating it yields CASSLTGLYNEQFF.